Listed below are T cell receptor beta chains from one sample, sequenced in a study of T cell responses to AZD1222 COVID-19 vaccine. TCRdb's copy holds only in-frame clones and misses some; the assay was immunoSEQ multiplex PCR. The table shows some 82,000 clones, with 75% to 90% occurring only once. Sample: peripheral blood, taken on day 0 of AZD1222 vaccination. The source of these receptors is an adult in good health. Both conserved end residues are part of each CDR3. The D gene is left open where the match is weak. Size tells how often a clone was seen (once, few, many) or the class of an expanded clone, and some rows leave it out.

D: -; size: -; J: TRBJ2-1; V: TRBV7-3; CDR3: CASSLVWGAYNEQFF; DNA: TGTGCCAGCAGCTTAGTCTGGGGAGCCTACAATGAGCAGTTCTTC
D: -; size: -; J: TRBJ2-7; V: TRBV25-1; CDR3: CASSGRPYEQYF; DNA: TGTGCCAGCAGTGGCAGACCCTACGAGCAGTACTTC
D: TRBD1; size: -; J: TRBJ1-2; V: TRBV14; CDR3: CASSQQGAADGYTF; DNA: TGTGCCAGCAGCCAACAGGGGGCCGCCGATGGCTACACCTTC
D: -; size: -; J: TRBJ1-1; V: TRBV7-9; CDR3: CASSFGSEAFF; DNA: TGTGCCAGCAGCTTCGGATCTGAAGCTTTCTTT
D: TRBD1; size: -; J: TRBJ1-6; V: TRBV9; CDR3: CASSDGRGLVSPLHF; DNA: TGTGCCAGCAGCGATGGCAGGGGGCTTGTTTCACCCCTCCACTTT
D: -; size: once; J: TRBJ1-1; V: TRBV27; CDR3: CASKLGRMNTEAFF; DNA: TGTGCCAGCAAACTCGGACGGATGAACACTGAAGCTTTCTTT
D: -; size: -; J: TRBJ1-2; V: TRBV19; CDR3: CASSGGSQMATYYTF; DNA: TGTGCCAGTAGTGGAGGATCCCAAATGGCTACCTACTACACCTTC
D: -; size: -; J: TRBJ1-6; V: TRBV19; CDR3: CASSIGDGSDSPLHF; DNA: TGTGCCAGTAGTATCGGCGACGGTTCGGATTCACCCCTCCACTTT
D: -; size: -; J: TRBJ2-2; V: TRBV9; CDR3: CASSPSAGELFF; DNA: TGTGCCAGCAGCCCCAGTGCCGGGGAGCTGTTTTTT
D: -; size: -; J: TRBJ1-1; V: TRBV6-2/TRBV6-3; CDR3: CASSWGPTEAFF; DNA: TGTGCCAGCAGTTGGGGACCCACTGAAGCTTTCTTT
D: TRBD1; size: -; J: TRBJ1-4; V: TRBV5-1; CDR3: CASSVGPRGRGLLNEKLFF; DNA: TGCGCCAGCAGCGTAGGCCCCCGCGGGAGGGGGCTTCTTAATGAAAAACTGTTTTTT
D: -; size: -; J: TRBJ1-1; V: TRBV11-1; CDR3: CASSSQGKIGTEAFF; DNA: TGTGCCAGCAGCTCCCAGGGGAAAATTGGCACTGAAGCTTTCTTT
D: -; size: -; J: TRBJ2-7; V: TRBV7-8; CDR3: CASSPGQVVGEYEQYF; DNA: TGTGCCAGCAGCCCCGGTCAGGTCGTGGGGGAATACGAGCAGTACTTC
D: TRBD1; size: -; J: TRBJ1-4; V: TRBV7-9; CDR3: CASSLTGTGNEKLFF; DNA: TGTGCCAGCAGCCTAACCGGGACAGGGAATGAAAAACTGTTTTTT
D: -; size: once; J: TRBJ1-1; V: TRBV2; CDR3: CASMGEGGSTEAFF; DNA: TGTGCCAGCATGGGTGAGGGGGGGAGCACTGAAGCTTTCTTT
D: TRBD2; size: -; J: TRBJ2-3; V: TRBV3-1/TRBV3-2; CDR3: CASSHAQRGANTQYF; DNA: TGTGCCAGCAGCCACGCCCAGCGGGGGGCGAATACGCAGTATTTT
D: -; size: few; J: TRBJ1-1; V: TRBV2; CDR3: CASRGTGFLNTEAFF; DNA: TGTGCCAGCAGGGGTACAGGCTTCTTGAACACTGAAGCTTTCTTT
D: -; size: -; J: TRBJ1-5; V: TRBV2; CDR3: CASSRQINQPQHF; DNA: TGTGCCAGCAGCAGGCAGATCAATCAGCCCCAGCATTTT